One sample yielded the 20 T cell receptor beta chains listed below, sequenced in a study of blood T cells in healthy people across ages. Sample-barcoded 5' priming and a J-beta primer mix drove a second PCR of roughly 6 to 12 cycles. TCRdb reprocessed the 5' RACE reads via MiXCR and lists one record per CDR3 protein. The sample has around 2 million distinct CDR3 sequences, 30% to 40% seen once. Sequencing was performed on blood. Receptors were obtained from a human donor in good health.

The CDR3 DNA reads as TGTGCCAGCAGTCCCAGTACCTATGGCTACACCTTC. Its translation: CASSPSTYGYTF. This rearrangement joins TRBV2 to TRBJ1-2; no clear D gene. The CDR3 consists of 12 residues. The V and J ends lost 5 bases and 4 bases respectively, with 8 bases between them. In germline, CDR1 is SNHLY, CDR2 FYNNEI.

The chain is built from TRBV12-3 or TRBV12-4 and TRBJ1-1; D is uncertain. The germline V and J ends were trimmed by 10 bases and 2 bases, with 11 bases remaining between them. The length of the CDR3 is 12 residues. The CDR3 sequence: CATSDRNTEAFF. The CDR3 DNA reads TGTGCCACTTCGGACCGAAACACTGAAGCTTTCTTT.

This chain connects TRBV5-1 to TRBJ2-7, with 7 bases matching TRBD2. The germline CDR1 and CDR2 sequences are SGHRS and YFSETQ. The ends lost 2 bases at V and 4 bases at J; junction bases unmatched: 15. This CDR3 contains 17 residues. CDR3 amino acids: CASSFTTGLAGTYEQYF. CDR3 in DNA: TGCGCCAGCAGCTTCACTACCGGATTAGCGGGCACTTACGAGCAGTACTTC.

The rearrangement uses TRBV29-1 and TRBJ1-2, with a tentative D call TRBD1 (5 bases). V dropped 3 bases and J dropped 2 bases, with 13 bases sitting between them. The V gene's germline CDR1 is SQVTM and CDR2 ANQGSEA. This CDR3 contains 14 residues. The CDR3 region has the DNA TGCAGCGTTGAGCGGTTGGGACGGAACTATGGCTACACCTTC. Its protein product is CSVERLGRNYGYTF.

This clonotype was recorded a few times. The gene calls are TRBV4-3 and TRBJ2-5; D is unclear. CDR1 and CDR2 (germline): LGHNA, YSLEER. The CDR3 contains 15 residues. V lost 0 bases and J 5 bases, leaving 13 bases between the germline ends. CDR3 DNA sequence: TGCGCCAGCAGCCAAGATGGGGAACCGTCGGAGACCCAGTACTTC. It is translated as CASSQDGEPSETQYF.

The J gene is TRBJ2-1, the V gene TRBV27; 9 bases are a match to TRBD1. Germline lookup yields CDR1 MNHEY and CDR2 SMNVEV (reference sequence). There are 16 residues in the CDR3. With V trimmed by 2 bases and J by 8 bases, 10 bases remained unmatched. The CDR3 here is CASSLLGGTGMHEQFF. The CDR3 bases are TGTGCCAGCAGTTTACTAGGTGGGACAGGGATGCATGAGCAGTTCTTC.

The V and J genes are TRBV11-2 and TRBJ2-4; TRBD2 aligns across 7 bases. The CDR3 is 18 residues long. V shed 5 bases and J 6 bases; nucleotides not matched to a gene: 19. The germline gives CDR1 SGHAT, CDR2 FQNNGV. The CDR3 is CASSTTGGRVWVRNIQYF. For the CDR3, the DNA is TGTGCCAGCAGCACCACGGGGGGTAGGGTTTGGGTGCGAAACATTCAGTACTTC.

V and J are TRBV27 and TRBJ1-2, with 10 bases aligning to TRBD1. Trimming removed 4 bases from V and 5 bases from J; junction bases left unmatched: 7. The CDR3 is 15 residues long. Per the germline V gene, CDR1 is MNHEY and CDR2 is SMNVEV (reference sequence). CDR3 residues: CASSWGPGQGYGYTF. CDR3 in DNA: TGTGCCAGCAGTTGGGGGCCGGGACAGGGGTATGGCTACACCTTC.

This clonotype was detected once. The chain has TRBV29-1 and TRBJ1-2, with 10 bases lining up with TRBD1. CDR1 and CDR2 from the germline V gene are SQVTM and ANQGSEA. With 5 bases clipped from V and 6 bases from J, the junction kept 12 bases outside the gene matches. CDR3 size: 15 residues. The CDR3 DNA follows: TGCAGCGTTACTCCGACAGGGGGCATTTATGATGGCTACACCTTC. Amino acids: CSVTPTGGIYDGYTF.

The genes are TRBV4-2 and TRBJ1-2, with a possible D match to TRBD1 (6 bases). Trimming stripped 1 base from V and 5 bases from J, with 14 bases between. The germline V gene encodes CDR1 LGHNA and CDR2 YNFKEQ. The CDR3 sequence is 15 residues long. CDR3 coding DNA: TGTGCCAGCAGCCAAGCCCGTACAGGGCGTTATGGCTACACCTTC. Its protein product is CASSQARTGRYGYTF.

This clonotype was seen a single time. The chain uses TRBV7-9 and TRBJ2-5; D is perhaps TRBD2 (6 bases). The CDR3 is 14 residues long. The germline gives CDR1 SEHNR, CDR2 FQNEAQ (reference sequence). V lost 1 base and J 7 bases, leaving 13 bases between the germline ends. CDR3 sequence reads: CASSLVGRELTQYF. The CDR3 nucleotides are TGTGCCAGCAGCTTAGTCGGGCGGGAATTGACCCAGTACTTC.

CDR3 amino acids: CASSSTVGYTGELFF. As DNA, the CDR3 is TGCGCCAGCAGCTCAACCGTAGGTTACACCGGGGAGCTGTTTTTT. This chain joins TRBV10-2 and TRBJ2-2; D is unresolved. Germline loops: CDR1 WSHSY, CDR2 SAAADI. The CDR3 extends over 15 amino acids. Trimming stripped 6 bases from V and 3 bases from J, with 14 bases between.

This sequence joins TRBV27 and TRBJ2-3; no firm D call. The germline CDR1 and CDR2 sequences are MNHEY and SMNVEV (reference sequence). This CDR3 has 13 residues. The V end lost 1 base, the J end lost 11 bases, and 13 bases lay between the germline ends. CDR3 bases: TGTGCCAGCAGTTTATACCCATCCCAACTGCAGTATTTT. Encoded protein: CASSLYPSQLQYF.

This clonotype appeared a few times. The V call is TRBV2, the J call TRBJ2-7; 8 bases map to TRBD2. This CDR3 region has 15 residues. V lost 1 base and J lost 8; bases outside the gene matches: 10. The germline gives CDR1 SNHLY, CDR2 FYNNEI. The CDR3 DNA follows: TGTGCCAGCAGTGAAGGGCCGGGACTAGTCCGTAAGCAGTACTTC. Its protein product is CASSEGPGLVRKQYF. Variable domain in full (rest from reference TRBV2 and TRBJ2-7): EPEVTQTPSHQVTQMGQEVILRCVPISNHLYFYWYRQILGQKVEFLVSFYNNEISEKSEIFDDQFSVERPDGSNFTLKIRSTKLEDSAMYFCASSEGPGLVRKQYFGPGTRLTVT.

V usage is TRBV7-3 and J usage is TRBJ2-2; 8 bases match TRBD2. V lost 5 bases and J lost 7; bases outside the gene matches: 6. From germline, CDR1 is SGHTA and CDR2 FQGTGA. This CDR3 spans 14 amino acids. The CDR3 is CASSIGGADGELFF. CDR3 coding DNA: TGTGCCAGCAGCATCGGGGGGGCTGACGGGGAGCTGTTTTTT.

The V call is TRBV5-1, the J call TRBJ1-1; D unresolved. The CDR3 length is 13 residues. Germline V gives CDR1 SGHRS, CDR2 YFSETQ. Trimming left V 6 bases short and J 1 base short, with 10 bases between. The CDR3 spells CASTSQQNTEAFF. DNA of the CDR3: TGCGCCAGCACTAGTCAGCAGAACACTGAAGCTTTCTTT.

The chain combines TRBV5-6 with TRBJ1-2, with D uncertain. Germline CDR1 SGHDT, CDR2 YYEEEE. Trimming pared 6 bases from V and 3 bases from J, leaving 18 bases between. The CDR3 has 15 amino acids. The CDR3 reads CASKSGPSLYYGYTF. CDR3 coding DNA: TGTGCCAGCAAAAGCGGGCCTTCATTGTACTATGGCTACACCTTC.

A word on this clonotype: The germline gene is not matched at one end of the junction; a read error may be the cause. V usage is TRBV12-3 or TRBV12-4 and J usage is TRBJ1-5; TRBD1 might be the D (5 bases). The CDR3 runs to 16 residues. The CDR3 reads CASSQTGPRGDQPRHF. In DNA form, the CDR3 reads TGTGCCAGCAGTCAAACAGGCCCTAGAGGAGATCAGCCCCGGCATTTT.

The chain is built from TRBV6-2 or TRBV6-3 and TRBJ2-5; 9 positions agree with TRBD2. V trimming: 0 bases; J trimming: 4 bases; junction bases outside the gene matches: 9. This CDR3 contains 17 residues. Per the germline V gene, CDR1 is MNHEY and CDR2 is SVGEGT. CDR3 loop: CASSYSFASSGTETQYF. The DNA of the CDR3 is TGTGCCAGCAGTTACTCATTTGCGTCTAGCGGGACAGAGACCCAGTACTTC.

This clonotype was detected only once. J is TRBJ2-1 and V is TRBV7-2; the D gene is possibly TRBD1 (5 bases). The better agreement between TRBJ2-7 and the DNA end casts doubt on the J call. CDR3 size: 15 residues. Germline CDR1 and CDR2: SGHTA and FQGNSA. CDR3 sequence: CASSSHQGGYNEQYF. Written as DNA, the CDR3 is TGTGCCAGCAGCTCCCACCAGGGCGGATACAATGAGCAGTACTTC.